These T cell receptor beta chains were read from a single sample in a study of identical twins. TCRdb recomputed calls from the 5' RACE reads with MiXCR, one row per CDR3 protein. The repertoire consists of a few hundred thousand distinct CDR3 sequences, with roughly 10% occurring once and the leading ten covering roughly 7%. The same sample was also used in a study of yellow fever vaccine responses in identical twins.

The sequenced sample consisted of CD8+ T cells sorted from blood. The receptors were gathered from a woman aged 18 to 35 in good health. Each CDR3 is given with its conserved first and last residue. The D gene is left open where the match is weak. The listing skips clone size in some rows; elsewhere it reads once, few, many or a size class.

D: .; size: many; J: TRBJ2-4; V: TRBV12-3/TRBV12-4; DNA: TGTGCCAGCAGTCTCGTAATTGGACAGAGTTTAGCCAAAAACATTCAGTACTTC; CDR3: CASSLVIGQSLAKNIQYF
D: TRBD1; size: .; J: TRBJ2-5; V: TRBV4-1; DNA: TGCGCCAGCAGCCAAGAGGACAGGGTGGCGGAGACCCAGTACTTC; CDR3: CASSQEDRVAETQYF
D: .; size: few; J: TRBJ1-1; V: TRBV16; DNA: TGTGCCAGCAGCCAATCAGGGTATAGCGCTGAAGCTTTCTTT; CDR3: CASSQSGYSAEAFF
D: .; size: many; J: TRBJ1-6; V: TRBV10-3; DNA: TGTGCCATCAGTGAGGAGGGGTGGGCTTCACCCCTCCACTTT; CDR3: CAISEEGWASPLHF
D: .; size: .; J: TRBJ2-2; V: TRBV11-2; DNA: TGTGCCAGCAGCTTAGGACCGCGGAGCGGGGAGCTGTTTTTT; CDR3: CASSLGPRSGELFF
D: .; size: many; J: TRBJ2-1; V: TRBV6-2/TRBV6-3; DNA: TGTGCCAGCAGTCCCCCATTAGCGGATTTTTACAATGAGCAGTTCTTC; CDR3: CASSPPLADFYNEQFF
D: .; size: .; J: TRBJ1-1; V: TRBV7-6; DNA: TGTGCCAGCAGCTTAACAGGGCCCACTGAAGCTTTCTTT; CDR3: CASSLTGPTEAFF
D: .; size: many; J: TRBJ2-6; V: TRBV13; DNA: TGTGCCAGCAGCTTACTACATAGAGAGTCTGGGGCCAACGTCCTGACTTTC; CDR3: CASSLLHRESGANVLTF
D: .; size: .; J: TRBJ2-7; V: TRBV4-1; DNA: TGCGCCAGCAGCCAAGATCGATCTGACTCCTACGAGCAGTACTTC; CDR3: CASSQDRSDSYEQYF
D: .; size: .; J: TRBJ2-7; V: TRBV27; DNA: TGTGCCAGCAGTGGTTCGTTCACCCTGGGGCTAGCTCACTACGAGCAGTACTTC; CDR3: CASSGSFTLGLAHYEQYF
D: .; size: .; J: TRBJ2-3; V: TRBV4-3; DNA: TGCGCCAGCAGCCAAGATTGGGGGACCGATACGCAGTATTTT; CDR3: CASSQDWGTDTQYF
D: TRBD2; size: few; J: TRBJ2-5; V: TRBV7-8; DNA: TGTGCCAGCAGCTTAGGGGTGCTAGCGGGACTGGAGACCCAGTACTTC; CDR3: CASSLGVLAGLETQYF
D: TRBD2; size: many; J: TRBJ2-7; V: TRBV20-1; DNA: TGCAGTGCTAGAGGACTAGCCAACTACGAGCAGTACTTC; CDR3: CSARGLANYEQYF
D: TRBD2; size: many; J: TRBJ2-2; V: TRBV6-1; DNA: TGTGCCAGCAGCCTGATAGGGAAGCGGGAGGGCCCCACCGGGGAGCTGTTTTTT; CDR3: CASSLIGKREGPTGELFF
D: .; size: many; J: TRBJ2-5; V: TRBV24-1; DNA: TGTGCCACCAGTGAGGGGAGTTGGGAGACCCAGTACTTC; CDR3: CATSEGSWETQYF
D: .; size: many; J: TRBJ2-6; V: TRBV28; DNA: TGTGCCAGCAGCCCTCCCGTGTCTGGGGCCAACGTCCTGACTTTC; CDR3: CASSPPVSGANVLTF
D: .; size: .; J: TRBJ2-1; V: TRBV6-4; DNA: TGTGCCAGCAGTGACGGGGGAGACAATGAGCAGTTCTTC; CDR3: CASSDGGDNEQFF
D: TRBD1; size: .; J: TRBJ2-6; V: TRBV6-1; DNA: TGTGCCAGCAGTCCGTGGGACAGGGGAGTAGGGGGGGCCAACGTCCTGACTTTC; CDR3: CASSPWDRGVGGANVLTF
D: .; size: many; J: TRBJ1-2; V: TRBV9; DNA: TGTGCCAGCAGCGCGTCCAGGGGTTTCAATGGCTACACCTTC; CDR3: CASSASRGFNGYTF
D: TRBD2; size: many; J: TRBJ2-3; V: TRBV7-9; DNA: TGTGCCAGCATTCCGCTGGCGGGAGCAGATACGCAGTATTTT; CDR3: CASIPLAGADTQYF
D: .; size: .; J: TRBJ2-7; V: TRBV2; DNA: TGTGCCAGCAGTGAAGGGCAGGGGCGACACGAGCAGTACTTC; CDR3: CASSEGQGRHEQYF
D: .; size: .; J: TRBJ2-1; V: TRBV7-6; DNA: TGTGCCAGCAGCTTCGGACTGCAGACCTACAATGAGCAGTTCTTC; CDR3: CASSFGLQTYNEQFF
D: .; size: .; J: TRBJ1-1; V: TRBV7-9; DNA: TGTGCCAGCAGCTTAGTGGGACGTGGGAACACTGAAGCTTTCTTT; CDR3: CASSLVGRGNTEAFF
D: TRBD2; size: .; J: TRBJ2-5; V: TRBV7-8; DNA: TGTGCCAGCAGCCCCCCAGCGGGAGGGAGTGAGACCCAGTACTTC; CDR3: CASSPPAGGSETQYF
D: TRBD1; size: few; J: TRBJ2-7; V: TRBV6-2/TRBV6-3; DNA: TGTGCCAGCACCCGGACAGGGGGGTATTACGAGCAGTACTTC; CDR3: CASTRTGGYYEQYF
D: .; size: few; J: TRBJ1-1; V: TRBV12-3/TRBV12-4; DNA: TGTGCCAGCACCCCTGACCTGACTAACACTGAAGCTTTCTTT; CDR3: CASTPDLTNTEAFF
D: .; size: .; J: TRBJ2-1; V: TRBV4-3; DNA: TGCGCCAGCAGCCAAGATACCACGGAGGTCTACAATGAGCAGTTCTTC; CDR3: CASSQDTTEVYNEQFF
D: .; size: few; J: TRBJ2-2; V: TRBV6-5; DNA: TGTGCCAGCAGTTACTCCTACGACCGGGAGCTGTTTTTT; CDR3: CASSYSYDRELFF
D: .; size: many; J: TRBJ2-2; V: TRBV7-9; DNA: TGTGCCAGCAGCCCCGGGACACCCGGGGAGCTGTTTTTT; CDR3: CASSPGTPGELFF
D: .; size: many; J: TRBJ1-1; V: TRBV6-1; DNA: TGTGCCAGCAAAACGGCAGGAGGTTTCACTGAAGCTTTCTTT; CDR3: CASKTAGGFTEAFF
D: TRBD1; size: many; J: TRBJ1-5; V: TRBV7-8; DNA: TGTGCCAGCAGCGGTACGACAGGGGCACAGAGGTATCAGCCCCAGCATTTT; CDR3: CASSGTTGAQRYQPQHF
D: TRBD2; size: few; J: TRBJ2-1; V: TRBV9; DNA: TGTGCCAGCAGCGAGGCGGGGGGGGCCTACAATGAGCAGTTCTTC; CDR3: CASSEAGGAYNEQFF
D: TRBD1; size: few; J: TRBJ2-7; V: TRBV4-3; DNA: TGCGCCAGCAGCCAAGATGGGACAGGGCTTTACGAGCAGTACTTC; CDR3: CASSQDGTGLYEQYF
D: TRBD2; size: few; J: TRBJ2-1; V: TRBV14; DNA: TGTGCCAGCAGCCAAGATTGGAGCGGGAAGGGTTTCAATGAGCAGTTCTTC; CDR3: CASSQDWSGKGFNEQFF
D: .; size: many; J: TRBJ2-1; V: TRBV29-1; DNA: TGCAGCGTCTACTCTTCCCCCCACGCCTACAATGAGCAGTTCTTC; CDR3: CSVYSSPHAYNEQFF
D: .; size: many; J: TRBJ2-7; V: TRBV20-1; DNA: TGCAGTGCTAGCTACCCGGGGGCCTCGGGGGCCTACGAGCAGTACTTC; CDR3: CSASYPGASGAYEQYF
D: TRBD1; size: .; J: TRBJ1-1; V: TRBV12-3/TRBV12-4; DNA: TGTGCCAGCCCGGGACAGGGGTATACTGAAGCTTTCTTT; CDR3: CASPGQGYTEAFF
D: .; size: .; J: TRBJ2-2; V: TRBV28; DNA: TGTGCCAGCAGTCCCCGGACCTCCGCGAACACCGGGGAGCTGTTTTTT; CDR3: CASSPRTSANTGELFF
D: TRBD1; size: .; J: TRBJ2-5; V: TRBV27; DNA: TGTGCCAGCAGTGACCGGACAGGGGATGAGACCCAGTACTTC; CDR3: CASSDRTGDETQYF
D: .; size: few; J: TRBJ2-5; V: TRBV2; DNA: TGTTCCGGGACGGCCCAAGAGACCCAGTACTTC; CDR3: CSGTAQETQYF
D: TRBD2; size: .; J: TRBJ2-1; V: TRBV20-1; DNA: TGCAGTGCTAGTTCTTCGGTTGTTGGCGGGAGAGGCAATGAGCAGTTCTTC; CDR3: CSASSSVVGGRGNEQFF
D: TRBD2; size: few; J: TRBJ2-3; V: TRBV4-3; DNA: TGCGCCAGCAGCCAAGTTTCACTAGCGGGGTTTGGAGATACGCAGTATTTT; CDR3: CASSQVSLAGFGDTQYF
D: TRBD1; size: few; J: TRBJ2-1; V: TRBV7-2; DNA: TGTGCCAGCAGCTTAGTACCGGGACAGGGGGCGGGAAATGAGCAGTTCTTC; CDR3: CASSLVPGQGAGNEQFF
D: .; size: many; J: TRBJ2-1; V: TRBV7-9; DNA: TGTGCCAGCAGCCCGAATTCCAATGAGCAGTTCTTC; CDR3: CASSPNSNEQFF
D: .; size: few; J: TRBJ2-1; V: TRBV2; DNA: TGTGCCAGCAGTGATTGGCAGAATGAGCAGTTCTTC; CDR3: CASSDWQNEQFF
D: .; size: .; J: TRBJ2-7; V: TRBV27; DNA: TGTGCCATCGGTAGATCCTACGAGCAGTACTTC; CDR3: CAIGRSYEQYF
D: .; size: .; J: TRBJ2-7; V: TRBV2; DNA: TGTGCCAGCAGTGAATGGTCCTCCTACGAGCAGTACTTC; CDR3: CASSEWSSYEQYF
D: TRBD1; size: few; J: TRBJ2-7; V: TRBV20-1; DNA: TGCAGTGCTAGAGATCAAGGGGGCCACGAGCAGTACTTC; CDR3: CSARDQGGHEQYF
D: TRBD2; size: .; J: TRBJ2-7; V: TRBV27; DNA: TGTGCCAGCAGTTCCCGGGTATGGCTAGCGGGGGTATACGAGCAGTACTTC; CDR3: CASSSRVWLAGVYEQYF
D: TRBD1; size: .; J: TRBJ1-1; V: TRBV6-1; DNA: TGTGCCAGCACTCCACGGACCGGGACAGGGGCCACTGAAGCTTTCTTT; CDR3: CASTPRTGTGATEAFF
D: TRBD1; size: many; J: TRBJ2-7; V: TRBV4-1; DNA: TGCGCCAGCAGCCATGGGGACAGTACCTACGAGCAGTACTTC; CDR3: CASSHGDSTYEQYF
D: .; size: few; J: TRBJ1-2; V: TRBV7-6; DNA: TGTGCCAGCAGCTTATGGGACACTAACGAGGGCTACACCTTC; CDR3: CASSLWDTNEGYTF
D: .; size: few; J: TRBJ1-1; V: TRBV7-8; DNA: TGTGCCAGCAGCACACCACAGGGTCCACCCACTGAAGCTTTCTTT; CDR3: CASSTPQGPPTEAFF
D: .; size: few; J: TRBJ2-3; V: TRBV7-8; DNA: TGTGCCAGCAGCCCCATAACAGGGCTCAGCACAGATACGCAGTATTTT; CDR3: CASSPITGLSTDTQYF